The 16 T cell receptor beta chains given below trace back to one sample, sequenced in a study of Ad26.COV2.S vaccination and SARS-CoV-2 variants. Treatment noted: roughly 20 received Ad26.COV2.S at low or high dose, single or two shots; 5 received placebo; per-sample allocation not given. On day 63 after the first injection, vaccine and placebo recipients gave samples. Sequencing was performed with immunoSEQ multiplex PCR; in TCRdb, only in-frame clones are kept and a portion is missing. The repertoire includes hundreds of thousands of clones, roughly 90% of them detected once, and about 1.5% sits in the top ten. The material sequenced was peripheral blood, taken in a trial of Ad26.COV2.S vaccine versus placebo. The receptors were sampled from a person between 18 and 65 years old who received the Ad26.COV2.S COVID-19 vaccine or a placebo.

The chain carries TRBV18 and TRBJ2-3, with 12 bases lining up with TRBD1. The V segment lost 5 bases and the J segment 4 bases; nucleotides outside the gene matches: 7. The CDR3 runs 16 residues. Germline lookup yields CDR1 KGHSH and CDR2 LQKENI. DNA of the CDR3: TGTGCCAGCTCATCCCGGGACAGGGGGCGGGCAGATACGCAGTATTTT. Residues: CASSSRDRGRADTQYF.

The V call is TRBV3-1 (or the pseudogene TRBV3-2), the J call TRBJ2-7; D is unclear. Germline CDR1 is LGHDT and CDR2 is YNNKEL (reference sequence). The CDR3 loop spans 13 amino acids. The germline V and J ends were trimmed by 0 bases and 6 bases, with 9 bases remaining between them. CDR3 bases: TGTGCCAGCAGCCAAGAGCACAAATGCGAGCAGTACTTC. It yields the protein CASSQEHKCEQYF.

This chain connects TRBV15 to TRBJ2-1; 7 bases agree with TRBD1. Germline V lookup: CDR1 LNHNV, CDR2 YYDKDF (reference sequence). The CDR3 runs 16 residues. V trimming: 0 bases; J trimming: 4 bases; junction bases outside the gene matches: 6. The CDR3 region is CATSREGQSLYNEQFF. DNA for the CDR3: TGTGCCACCAGCAGAGAGGGACAGAGCCTTTACAATGAGCAGTTCTTC. Full variable domain (remainder filled in from reference TRBV15 and TRBJ2-1): DAMVIQNPRYQVTQFGKPVTLSCSQTLNHNVMYWYQQKSSQAPKLLFHYYDKDFNNEADTPDNFQSRRPNTSFCFLDIRSPGLGDTAMYLCATSREGQSLYNEQFFGPGTRLTVL.

V and J are TRBV2 and TRBJ2-2, with 8 bases identical to TRBD1. CDR3 length: 15 residues. Germline V gives CDR1 SNHLY, CDR2 FYNNEI. Trimming at V came to 5 bases and at J to 1 base, leaving 3 bases not matched to a gene. CDR3 DNA sequence: TGTGCCAGCAGTAGGACAGGGTTGAACACCGGGGAGCTGTTTTTT. Translation: CASSRTGLNTGELFF.

V and J are TRBV3-1 (or the pseudogene TRBV3-2) and TRBJ2-1; D is undetermined. V lost 0 bases and J lost 0, with 9 bases in between. Germline assignment: CDR1 LGHDT and CDR2 YNNKEL (reference sequence). CDR3 length: 16 amino acids. Here the CDR3 reads CASSQEATSSYNEQFF. CDR3 coding DNA: TGTGCCAGCAGCCAAGAGGCGACAAGCTCCTACAATGAGCAGTTCTTC.

The chain joins TRBV5-5 to TRBJ2-7; D could derive from TRBD1 or TRBD2 (5 bases each). Germline V gene sequence: CDR1 SGHKS, CDR2 YYEKEE (reference sequence). Deletions cut 5 bases from V and 7 bases from J, with 25 bases between. CDR3 size: 16 residues. CDR3 DNA: TGTGCCAGCAGAGGGTGGGGCAGCATAGCCCCGGGGGAGCAGTACTTC. Its translation is CASRGWGSIAPGEQYF. The whole variable domain, filled in from reference TRBV5-5 and TRBJ2-7, reads DAGVTQSPTHLIKTRGQQVTLRCSPISGHKSVSWYQQVLGQGPQFIFQYYEKEERGRGNFPDRFSARQFPNYSSELNVNALLLGDSALYLCASRGWGSIAPGEQYFGPGTRLTVT.

The CDR3 nucleotides read TGTGCCAGCAGCTTAACAGGGGGTTCGTACAATGAGCAGTTCTTC. Its protein is CASSLTGGSYNEQFF. The chain carries TRBV5-8 and TRBJ2-1, with 8 positions matching TRBD1. With 2 bases clipped from V and 4 bases from J, the junction kept 5 bases outside the gene matches. The CDR3 runs 15 residues. The germline CDR1 and CDR2 sequences are SGHTS and YDEGEE.

The V and J genes are TRBV5-1 and TRBJ2-5; D is unclear. The V and J ends lost 1 base and 2 bases respectively, with 12 bases between them. CDR3 length: 15 residues. CDR1 is SGHRS and CDR2 is YFSETQ in the germline V gene. CDR3 loop: CASSLTTPFQETQYF. The CDR3 nucleotides are TGCGCCAGCAGCTTGACAACGCCGTTTCAAGAGACCCAGTACTTC.

V and J are TRBV5-1 and TRBJ2-7; a possible D gene is TRBD2 (5 bases). Per the germline V gene, CDR1 is SGHRS and CDR2 is YFSETQ. The CDR3 has 13 residues. Trimming stripped 5 bases from V and 1 base from J, with 10 bases between. The CDR3: CASRTEGSYEQYF. As DNA, the CDR3 is TGCGCCAGCAGGACTGAGGGATCCTACGAGCAGTACTTC.

This chain joins TRBV19 and TRBJ2-2; 10 nucleotides match TRBD2. The V gene's germline CDR1 is LNHDA and CDR2 SQIVND (reference sequence). Trimming cost V 3 bases and J 0 bases; bases outside gene matches: 1. The CDR3 consists of 16 residues. CDR3 sequence (DNA): TGTGCCAGTAGTATGGGGACTAGCGCGAACACCGGGGAGCTGTTTTTT. Encoded protein: CASSMGTSANTGELFF.

The V gene is TRBV18, the J gene TRBJ1-4; D is undetermined. Germline loops: CDR1 KGHSH, CDR2 LQKENI. The CDR3 spans 17 residues. The ends were cut back, 2 bases at V and 7 bases at J, with 20 bases in the middle. The CDR3 nucleotides read TGTGCCAGCTCACCAGGAGTTACCCCACGAGTGAGTGAAAAACTGTTTTTT. It codes for CASSPGVTPRVSEKLFF.

The chain uses TRBV15 and TRBJ2-7; TRBD2 matches 9 bases. The CDR3 consists of 15 residues. J lost 2 bases, V lost 1 base, and 3 bases had no gene match. Germline V gene sequence: CDR1 LNHNV, CDR2 YYDKDF (reference sequence). The CDR3 DNA reads as TGTGCCACCAGCAGAGGAGCGGGAGGTACCTACGAGCAGTACTTC. Its protein product is CATSRGAGGTYEQYF.

The rearrangement links TRBV5-1 to TRBJ1-1; possibly TRBD1 for D (6 bases). Germline values: CDR1 SGHRS, CDR2 YFSETQ. The CDR3 contains 15 residues. V was clipped by 5 bases and J by 0 bases, with 14 bases between them. The CDR3 spells CASRIQGTLNTEAFF. CDR3 coding DNA: TGCGCCAGCAGGATACAGGGCACCTTGAACACTGAAGCTTTCTTT.

This clone appeared once. The rearrangement links TRBV24-1 to TRBJ2-7; no definite D call. CDR1 is KGHDR and CDR2 is SFDVKD in the germline V gene. The CDR3 extends over 13 amino acids. Trimming took off 3 bases at V and 7 bases at J, with 12 bases between the two ends. In nucleotides, the CDR3 is TGTGCCACCAGTGATGAGAAGCGAAGTGAGCAGTACTTC. Protein product: CATSDEKRSEQYF.

V and J are TRBV5-1 and TRBJ2-7, with D tentatively TRBD1 (5 bases). The CDR3 has 14 amino acids. Germline V lookup: CDR1 SGHRS, CDR2 YFSETQ. Trimming shortened V by 6 bases and J by 0 bases, and 13 bases separated the two germline ends. CDR3 sequence reads: CASKGAENSYEQYF. Written as DNA, the CDR3 is TGCGCCAGCAAAGGGGCCGAAAACTCCTACGAGCAGTACTTC. The full variable domain, in which reference TRBV5-1 and TRBJ2-7 provide the parts outside the CDR3, is KAGVTQTPRYLIKTRGQQVTLSCSPISGHRSVSWYQQTPGQGLQFLFEYFSETQRNKGNFPGRFSGRQFSNSRSEMNVSTLELGDSALYLCASKGAENSYEQYFGPGTRLTVT.

The gene calls are TRBV20-1 and TRBJ2-1, with 8 nucleotides matching TRBD2. Germline V gives CDR1 DFQATT, CDR2 SNEGSKA (reference sequence). This CDR3 region has 15 residues. After removal of 6 bases from V and 0 bases from J, the junction contained 7 bases not matched to a gene. Here the CDR3 DNA reads TGCAGTGCCAGTGGAGCGGGAGTCTCCTACAATGAGCAGTTCTTC. This sequence encodes CSASGAGVSYNEQFF.